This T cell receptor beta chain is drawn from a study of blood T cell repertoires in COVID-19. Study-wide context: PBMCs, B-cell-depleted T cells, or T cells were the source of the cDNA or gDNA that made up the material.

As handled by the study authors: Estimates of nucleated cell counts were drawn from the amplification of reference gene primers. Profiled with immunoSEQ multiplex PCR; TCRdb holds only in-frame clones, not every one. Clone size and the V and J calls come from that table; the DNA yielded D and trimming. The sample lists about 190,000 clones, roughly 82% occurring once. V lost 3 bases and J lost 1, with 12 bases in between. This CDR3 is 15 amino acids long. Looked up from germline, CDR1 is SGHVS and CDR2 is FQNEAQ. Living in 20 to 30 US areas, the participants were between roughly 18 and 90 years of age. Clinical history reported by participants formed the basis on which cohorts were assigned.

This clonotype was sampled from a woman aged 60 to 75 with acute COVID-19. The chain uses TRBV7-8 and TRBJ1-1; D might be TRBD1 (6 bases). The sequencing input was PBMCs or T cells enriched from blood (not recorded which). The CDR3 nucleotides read TGTGCCAGCAGCTTTTTCGGACAGACGAACACTGAAGCTTTCTTT. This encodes CASSFFGQTNTEAFF.